The sequence of this T cell receptor (beta chain) was determined in a study of long-term antiretroviral therapy in people with HIV. With V trimmed by 2 bases and J by 9 bases, 3 bases remained unmatched. CDR3 length: 13 residues. CDR1 is KGHSH and CDR2 is LQKENI in the germline V gene. The run of the v3.0 immunoSEQ assay was at survey level. Sequencing used immunoSEQ multiplex PCR; TCRdb keeps in-frame clones, though not all of them. The sample holds about 14,000 clones, roughly 82% seen once. The chain combines TRBV18 with TRBJ2-2, with 7 bases fitting TRBD2. The source material was unsorted PBMCs, sampled 1.8 years before starting antiretroviral therapy. The sequence was obtained from a woman aged 40 to 55 with HIV. The CDR3 DNA reads TGTGCCAGCTCACCAGGGAGCGGGAGGGAGCTGTTTTTT. Its translation is CASSPGSGRELFF. Supplemented by reference TRBV18 and TRBJ2-2, the full variable domain reads NAGVMQNPRHLVRRRGQEARLRCSPMKGHSHVYWYRQLPEEGLKFMVYLQKENIIDESGMPKERFSAEFPKEGPSILRIQQVVRGDSAAYFCASSPGSGRELFFGEGSRLTVL.